This TCR beta chain was captured in a study of technical replicates of blood from four donors. Losses at the gene ends were 0 bases for V and 0 bases for J; bases not matched to a gene: 2. This CDR3 comprises 16 residues. Germline CDR1 is SGDLS and CDR2 is YYNGEE. Produced via immunoSEQ multiplex PCR; TCRdb's table is partial and in-frame only. The sample lists more than 55,000 clones, approximately 90% seen once, with about 0.38% in the top ten. Concerning this clone: Within the sample, other DNA sequences also encode this same CDR3.

This TCR came from a human donor in good health. The chain couples TRBV9 to TRBJ2-3; 9 bases match TRBD2. The sample taken for sequencing was T cells isolated from PBMCs. Here the CDR3 DNA reads TGTGCCAGCAGCGTAGGGACTAGCGATAGCACAGATACGCAGTATTTT. Protein: CASSVGTSDSTDTQYF.